This T cell receptor (beta chain) derives from a study of blood T cell repertoires in COVID-19. On the study more broadly: Acute and convalescent COVID-19 samples came from the United States, Italy and Spain. PBMCs, B-cell-depleted T cells, or T cells provided the cDNA or gDNA that made up the material.

Per germline, CDR1 SGHNT and CDR2 YENEEA. The CDR3 totals 13 residues. V was pared by 0 bases and J by 5 bases, with 7 bases between. Either two negative PCRs, clearance, or symptom resolution qualified Cohort 3 donors as recovered. Authors' data handling: Amplification from reference gene primers served as the basis for estimated nucleated cell counts. Profiling relied on immunoSEQ multiplex PCR, and the TCRdb table lists in-frame clones only, not all of them. V, J and clone size were drawn from that table, and D and trimming were deduced from the DNA. The sample lists about 300,000 clones, 85% to 90% occurring once.

The sample was PBMCs or T cells enriched from blood (not recorded which). The rearrangement joins TRBV11-3 to TRBJ1-2; TRBD1 is a possible D gene (5 bases). This TCR was sampled from a man aged 30 to 45 who had recovered from COVID-19. The CDR3 DNA sequence: TGTGCCAGCAGCTTAGAGACAGAGTATGGCTACACCTTC. Encoded protein: CASSLETEYGYTF. Combining the CDR3 with reference TRBV11-3 and TRBJ1-2 gives the whole variable domain EAGVVQSPRYKIIEKKQPVAFWCNPISGHNTLYWYLQNLGQGPELLIRYENEEAVDDSQLPKDRFSAERLKGVDSTLKIQPAELGDSAVYLCASSLETEYGYTFGSGTRLTVV.